What follows is one TCR beta chain and its context. TCRdb analysed the RT-PCR reads with MiXCR anew, one entry per CDR3 protein. Seen here are more than 850,000 distinct CDR3 sequences, around 17% observed once, and the top ten hold approximately 5.9%. CDR1 and CDR2 (germline): DFQATT, SNEGSKA (reference sequence). The V end lost 3 bases, the J end lost 5 bases, and 13 bases lay between the germline ends. This CDR3 is 14 amino acids long. These data belong to a study of patients and donors after allogeneic stem cell transplantation. The receptor was derived from a human donor who was either an allogeneic HSCT recipient or a stem cell or donor lymphocyte infusion donor (not recorded which). It is not recorded whose cells these are; they may come from a transplant donor. The chain is built from TRBV20-1 and TRBJ1-4; no clear D. The material sequenced was blood, either unsorted or a sorted T cell fraction (not recorded which). This chain's CDR3 is CSARGGGLNEKLFF. The CDR3, as DNA: TGCAGTGCTAGGGGCGGCGGTCTAAATGAAAAACTGTTTTTT.